A selection of T cell receptor beta chains follows, all from one sample in a study of cytomegalovirus exposure and HLA in healthy donors. Sequenced by immunoSEQ multiplex PCR; TCRdb stores in-frame clones only, minus some. The sample contains some 130,000 clones, about 95% of which appear only once. The sequenced sample consisted of PBMCs. These receptors came from a man aged 18 to 29 in good health and CMV-seropositive. The CDR3 runs from the conserved cysteine through the conserved F or W. D genes are given only for firm matches. Not every row has a clone size; where given, it reads once, few, many or a size class.

j_gene: TRBJ2-1
v_gene: TRBV28
d_gene: .
abundance: .
CDR3nt: TGTGCCACGGGGAGGTCCTACAATGAGCAGTTCTTC
CDR3aa: CATGRSYNEQFF

j_gene: TRBJ2-7
v_gene: TRBV27
d_gene: TRBD2
abundance: .
CDR3nt: TGTGCCAGCAGCCCCGGGACTAGCGGGATCTACGAGCAGTACTTC
CDR3aa: CASSPGTSGIYEQYF

j_gene: TRBJ1-1
v_gene: TRBV5-8
d_gene: .
abundance: once
CDR3nt: TGTGCCAGCAGCTTGTGGGGAGACACTGAAGCTTTCTTT
CDR3aa: CASSLWGDTEAFF

j_gene: TRBJ2-1
v_gene: TRBV6-6
d_gene: .
abundance: .
CDR3nt: TGTGCCAGCAGTTTCCGGAATGAGCAGTTCTTC
CDR3aa: CASSFRNEQFF

j_gene: TRBJ1-1
v_gene: TRBV18
d_gene: .
abundance: .
CDR3nt: TGTGCCAGCTCACAAGAGCAGTGGGGAGAACTCACTGAAGCTTTCTTT
CDR3aa: CASSQEQWGELTEAFF

j_gene: TRBJ2-7
v_gene: TRBV28
d_gene: .
abundance: .
CDR3nt: TGTGCCAGCAGTTTAGCGGCCTACGAGCAGTACTTC
CDR3aa: CASSLAAYEQYF

j_gene: TRBJ1-2
v_gene: TRBV29-1
d_gene: TRBD1
abundance: .
CDR3nt: TGCAGCGTTGAAGATCGGGACAGGGGGATCTATGGCTACACCTTC
CDR3aa: CSVEDRDRGIYGYTF

j_gene: TRBJ1-2
v_gene: TRBV28
d_gene: TRBD1
abundance: .
CDR3nt: TGTGCCACGGGACAGGCCTATGGCTACACCTTC
CDR3aa: CATGQAYGYTF

j_gene: TRBJ2-1
v_gene: TRBV11-2
d_gene: TRBD2
abundance: .
CDR3nt: TGTGCCAGCAGCCGACTAGCCGAGTACAATGAGCAGTTCTTC
CDR3aa: CASSRLAEYNEQFF

j_gene: TRBJ1-2
v_gene: TRBV5-1
d_gene: .
abundance: .
CDR3nt: TGCGCCAGCAGCTCCCCCGCCAACCAGCGGGGTCACTATGGCTACACCTTC
CDR3aa: CASSSPANQRGHYGYTF

j_gene: TRBJ1-6
v_gene: TRBV7-2
d_gene: .
abundance: .
CDR3nt: TGTGCCAGCAGCTCGAGGTGGGATAATTCACCCCTCCACTTT
CDR3aa: CASSSRWDNSPLHF

j_gene: TRBJ2-7
v_gene: TRBV28
d_gene: TRBD2
abundance: .
CDR3nt: TGTGCCAGCAGTTTAGATCTAGCGGCCATCTACGAGCAGTACTTC
CDR3aa: CASSLDLAAIYEQYF

j_gene: TRBJ2-1
v_gene: TRBV4-1
d_gene: TRBD2
abundance: .
CDR3nt: TGCGCCAGCAGCCAAGCGGGACTAGTCTTTAATGAGCAGTTCTTC
CDR3aa: CASSQAGLVFNEQFF

j_gene: TRBJ2-2
v_gene: TRBV18
d_gene: TRBD2
abundance: .
CDR3nt: TGTGCCAGCTCACCAGAGACTAGCGGGAGTTACACCGGGGAGCTGTTTTTT
CDR3aa: CASSPETSGSYTGELFF

j_gene: TRBJ2-1
v_gene: TRBV6-1
d_gene: TRBD2
abundance: .
CDR3nt: TGTGCCAGCAGTGTCCTAGCGGAGTACAATGAGCAGTTCTTC
CDR3aa: CASSVLAEYNEQFF

j_gene: TRBJ2-2
v_gene: TRBV19
d_gene: .
abundance: once
CDR3nt: TGTGCCAGTAGTACCCATCGGAGCACCGGGGAGCTGTTTTTT
CDR3aa: CASSTHRSTGELFF

j_gene: TRBJ1-4
v_gene: TRBV19
d_gene: .
abundance: once
CDR3nt: TGTGCCAGTAACAGGGACATGGATGAAAAACTGTTTTTT
CDR3aa: CASNRDMDEKLFF

j_gene: TRBJ1-4
v_gene: TRBV5-6
d_gene: TRBD1
abundance: .
CDR3nt: TGTGCCAGCAGCGGGGGACAGCTTAATGAAAAACTGTTTTTT
CDR3aa: CASSGGQLNEKLFF

j_gene: TRBJ2-1
v_gene: TRBV9
d_gene: TRBD2
abundance: .
CDR3nt: TGTGCCAGCAGCGCCGGGACTAGCGTTTACAATGAGCAGTTCTTC
CDR3aa: CASSAGTSVYNEQFF

j_gene: TRBJ1-1
v_gene: TRBV27
d_gene: .
abundance: .
CDR3nt: TGTGCCAGCAGTTTGGGGGGCGGGGGTAAGCGAGAAGCTTTCTTT
CDR3aa: CASSLGGGGKREAFF

j_gene: TRBJ2-7
v_gene: TRBV11-2
d_gene: TRBD2
abundance: .
CDR3nt: TGTGCCAGCAGCTTAGAAGCGGGAGTGTACGAGCAGTACTTC
CDR3aa: CASSLEAGVYEQYF

j_gene: TRBJ1-1
v_gene: TRBV6-5
d_gene: .
abundance: once
CDR3nt: TGTGCCAGCAGTTACTCGCTGATTAGTAACACTGAAGCTTTCTTT
CDR3aa: CASSYSLISNTEAFF

j_gene: TRBJ2-2
v_gene: TRBV7-9
d_gene: .
abundance: .
CDR3nt: TGTGCCACTTCCGGCGGGGAGCTGTTTTTT
CDR3aa: CATSGGELFF

j_gene: TRBJ2-3
v_gene: TRBV4-1
d_gene: .
abundance: .
CDR3nt: TGCGCCAGCAGCCACGTTAGCACAGATACGCAGTATTTT
CDR3aa: CASSHVSTDTQYF

j_gene: TRBJ2-3
v_gene: TRBV30
d_gene: .
abundance: .
CDR3nt: TGTGCCTGGAAAGGGGGAAGCACAGATACGCAGTATTTT
CDR3aa: CAWKGGSTDTQYF

j_gene: TRBJ1-6
v_gene: TRBV5-5
d_gene: .
abundance: .
CDR3nt: TGTGCCAGCAGCCCAGGTGGGGGGGGCGGATATAATTCACCCCTCCACTTT
CDR3aa: CASSPGGGGGYNSPLHF

j_gene: TRBJ1-2
v_gene: TRBV30
d_gene: .
abundance: .
CDR3nt: TGTGCCTGGAGTCTCCGGACAGATAGGGGCTACACCTTC
CDR3aa: CAWSLRTDRGYTF

j_gene: TRBJ2-2
v_gene: TRBV29-1
d_gene: .
abundance: .
CDR3nt: TGCAGCGTTGACAGGGGGGACACCGGGGAGCTGTTTTTT
CDR3aa: CSVDRGDTGELFF

j_gene: TRBJ2-1
v_gene: TRBV11-2
d_gene: .
abundance: .
CDR3nt: TGTGCCAGCAGCTTATTTCTGGCCGGCGGAAGTAGCGGTGAGCAGTTCTTC
CDR3aa: CASSLFLAGGSSGEQFF

j_gene: TRBJ1-2
v_gene: TRBV5-4
d_gene: .
abundance: .
CDR3nt: TGTGCCAGCAGCTTGTCTTTACTGGACAGTTCTAACTATGGCTACACCTTC
CDR3aa: CASSLSLLDSSNYGYTF

j_gene: TRBJ2-1
v_gene: TRBV13
d_gene: TRBD2
abundance: .
CDR3nt: TGTGCCAGCAGCTACGGACTAGCGGTAGACAATGAGCAGTTCTTC
CDR3aa: CASSYGLAVDNEQFF

j_gene: TRBJ2-1
v_gene: TRBV6-4
d_gene: .
abundance: once
CDR3nt: TGTGCCAGCAGTGACCTCCCGGGATCCTACAATGAGCAGTTCTTC
CDR3aa: CASSDLPGSYNEQFF

j_gene: TRBJ1-1
v_gene: TRBV5-5
d_gene: .
abundance: .
CDR3nt: TGTGCCAGCAGCACAGGGCCTGACACTGAAGCTTTCTTT
CDR3aa: CASSTGPDTEAFF

j_gene: TRBJ2-1
v_gene: TRBV10-2
d_gene: TRBD2
abundance: .
CDR3nt: TGCGCCAGCAGTGACCCTGGACTAGCGGGTAAAATCTACAATGAGCAGTTCTTC
CDR3aa: CASSDPGLAGKIYNEQFF

j_gene: TRBJ1-5
v_gene: TRBV6-1
d_gene: TRBD1
abundance: .
CDR3nt: TGTGCCAGCACCCTTTCAGGGGGAAATCAGCCCCAGCATTTT
CDR3aa: CASTLSGGNQPQHF

j_gene: TRBJ1-5
v_gene: TRBV2
d_gene: TRBD1
abundance: few
CDR3nt: TGTGCCAGCAGTGAACGGGGGGCCAGGGGGCTTCAGCCCCAGCATTTT
CDR3aa: CASSERGARGLQPQHF

j_gene: TRBJ2-7
v_gene: TRBV11-2
d_gene: .
abundance: .
CDR3nt: TGTGCCAGCAGCTTAGGTTCAGGTACCTACGAGCAGTACTTC
CDR3aa: CASSLGSGTYEQYF

j_gene: TRBJ2-3
v_gene: TRBV5-1
d_gene: TRBD2
abundance: .
CDR3nt: TGCGCCAGCAGGGCTAGCGGAGCCACAGATACGCAGTATTTT
CDR3aa: CASRASGATDTQYF

j_gene: TRBJ2-5
v_gene: TRBV11-1
d_gene: .
abundance: .
CDR3nt: TGTGCCAGCACCCAAGGGGGTTTTGCCGAGACCCAGTACTTC
CDR3aa: CASTQGGFAETQYF

j_gene: TRBJ2-7
v_gene: TRBV5-6
d_gene: .
abundance: .
CDR3nt: TGTGCCAGCAGCTTGGCCAACCGGCAGGCCGTCTCCTACGAGCAGTACTTC
CDR3aa: CASSLANRQAVSYEQYF

j_gene: TRBJ2-7
v_gene: TRBV7-2
d_gene: .
abundance: .
CDR3nt: TGTGCCAGCAGCTTAGCGAGGGGGGGGAAGTACTTC
CDR3aa: CASSLARGGKYF

j_gene: TRBJ2-4
v_gene: TRBV6-6
d_gene: TRBD1
abundance: .
CDR3nt: TGTGCCAGCATCCACTGGACAGGTATAGCCAAAAACATTCAGTACTTC
CDR3aa: CASIHWTGIAKNIQYF

j_gene: TRBJ2-1
v_gene: TRBV6-4
d_gene: TRBD2
abundance: .
CDR3nt: TGTGCCAGCAGTGAACGGGGTAGCGGGTACAATGAGCAGTTCTTC
CDR3aa: CASSERGSGYNEQFF

j_gene: TRBJ2-7
v_gene: TRBV28
d_gene: TRBD1
abundance: .
CDR3nt: TGTGCCAGCAGCCGAACCGGGACAGTTTCCTACGAGCAGTACTTC
CDR3aa: CASSRTGTVSYEQYF

j_gene: TRBJ2-1
v_gene: TRBV30
d_gene: .
abundance: .
CDR3nt: TGTGCCTGGAGTGTTCTAGGGGATGTCGGCTACAATGAGCAGTTCTTC
CDR3aa: CAWSVLGDVGYNEQFF

j_gene: TRBJ2-7
v_gene: TRBV10-3
d_gene: TRBD1
abundance: .
CDR3nt: TGTGCCATGGCCGGACAGGGGCGCCTTGGCGAGCAGTACTTC
CDR3aa: CAMAGQGRLGEQYF

j_gene: TRBJ1-2
v_gene: TRBV15
d_gene: TRBD1
abundance: .
CDR3nt: TGTGCCACCAGCACCCAGGGACAGGGAGATGGTGGCTACACCTTC
CDR3aa: CATSTQGQGDGGYTF

j_gene: TRBJ2-2
v_gene: TRBV19
d_gene: .
abundance: .
CDR3nt: TGTGCCAGTAGCTCGACAGGCACGAACACCGGGGAGCTGTTTTTT
CDR3aa: CASSSTGTNTGELFF

j_gene: TRBJ2-7
v_gene: TRBV19
d_gene: TRBD2
abundance: .
CDR3nt: TGTGCCAGTAGTATCGACACTAGCGGATTCTACGAGCAGTACTTC
CDR3aa: CASSIDTSGFYEQYF

j_gene: TRBJ2-7
v_gene: TRBV9
d_gene: TRBD1
abundance: .
CDR3nt: TGTGCCAGCAGCCCACAGGGGGCTAGCCACGAGCAGTACTTC
CDR3aa: CASSPQGASHEQYF

j_gene: TRBJ2-1
v_gene: TRBV28
d_gene: .
abundance: .
CDR3nt: TGTGCCAGCAGACACGGAGACAATGAGCAGTTCTTC
CDR3aa: CASRHGDNEQFF

j_gene: TRBJ1-2
v_gene: TRBV5-5
d_gene: .
abundance: .
CDR3nt: TGTGCCAGCAGCACAGACCGGATTTACACCTTC
CDR3aa: CASSTDRIYTF

j_gene: TRBJ1-3
v_gene: TRBV5-1
d_gene: TRBD1
abundance: .
CDR3nt: TGCGCCAGCAGCTTGGAGGGGGCGACTGGAAACACCATATATTTT
CDR3aa: CASSLEGATGNTIYF

j_gene: TRBJ2-7
v_gene: TRBV5-5
d_gene: TRBD2
abundance: .
CDR3nt: TGTGCCAGCAGCGCGGGGGACTACGGCTACGAGCAGTACTTC
CDR3aa: CASSAGDYGYEQYF

j_gene: TRBJ2-1
v_gene: TRBV10-3
d_gene: .
abundance: .
CDR3nt: TGTGCCATCAGTGACTATGACAATGAGCAGTTCTTC
CDR3aa: CAISDYDNEQFF

j_gene: TRBJ2-3
v_gene: TRBV28
d_gene: TRBD1
abundance: .
CDR3nt: TGTGCCAGCAGTGTCGACAGGGTGGAAGATACGCAGTATTTT
CDR3aa: CASSVDRVEDTQYF

j_gene: TRBJ1-2
v_gene: TRBV5-1
d_gene: TRBD1
abundance: .
CDR3nt: TGCGCCAGCAGCCTACCCGGGACAGGGAGAGCTAACTATGGCTACACCTTC
CDR3aa: CASSLPGTGRANYGYTF

j_gene: TRBJ2-5
v_gene: TRBV10-3
d_gene: TRBD2
abundance: .
CDR3nt: TGTGCCATCAAGGCGGCGGGGCTAGCGGGTGAGAAAGAGACCCAGTACTTC
CDR3aa: CAIKAAGLAGEKETQYF